In terms of frequency, the clone carrying this T cell receptor beta chain is medium-sized (0.01 to 0.1%). This sample is drawn from a study of T cell clusters in autoimmune cytopenias. Per germline, CDR1 MDHEN and CDR2 SYDVKM. The CDR3 has 15 residues. TRB amplification used 250 ng of peripheral blood genomic DNA. Multiplex touch-down PCR amplified TRB using TRB-A and TRB-B pools in one tube. TCRdb reprocessed the multiplex PCR reads; each CDR3 protein has one entry and no DNA is given. The sample's table shows over 400 distinct CDR3 sequences. These data were also reused for a study on T cell repertoires in aging, cancer and after chemotherapy. That report adds: Paired samples before and after chemotherapy came from chronic lymphocytic leukemia patients on fludarabine- or bendamustine-based regimens. Compared with age-matched healthy donors, untreated hematological or solid cancer patients showed higher blood TCR clonality. In each cancer cohort, median generation probability increased across chemotherapy, suggesting thymic output rebounded.

The gene calls are TRBV28 and TRBJ2-7; the TCRdb D gene call, TRBD1, has no DNA to confirm it. This receptor was taken from a human donor with chronic lymphocytic leukemia. Input material: peripheral blood. Here the CDR3 reads CASSSPGERPYEQYF. The whole variable domain, remainder taken from reference TRBV28 and TRBJ2-7, is DVKVTQSSRYLVKRTGEKVFLECVQDMDHENMFWYRQDPGLGLRLIYFSYDVKMKEKGDIPEGYSVSREKKERFSLILESASTNQTSMYLCASSSPGERPYEQYFGPGTRLTVT.